This TCR beta chain appears in the sequencing data of a study of blood T cell repertoires in COVID-19. About the research overall: The United States, Italy and Spain provided the acute and convalescent COVID-19 samples.

Clones were read by immunoSEQ multiplex PCR, and TCRdb kept only the in-frame ones, dropping some. There are 100,000 or so clones in the sample; about three quarters occur only once, and approximately 19% lies in the top ten. V lost 6 bases to trimming and J lost 0 bases, with 5 bases between them. The CDR3 consists of 12 residues. Germline V gene lookup returns CDR1 WSHSY and CDR2 SAAADI. The V call is TRBV10-2, the J call TRBJ1-1; no reliable D call. The sequence was collected from a woman between 70 and 85 years old with acute or convalescent COVID-19. Sequencing used peripheral blood. The CDR3: CASRQMNTEAFF. The CDR3 nucleotides read TGCGCCAGCAGACAGATGAACACTGAAGCTTTCTTT.